What follows are 9 T cell receptor beta chains derived from one specimen sequenced in a study of identical twins. Via MiXCR, TCRdb re-called the 5' RACE reads, giving one row per CDR3 protein. Of 420,000 or so distinct CDR3 sequences in the sample, under 20% were seen once. The sequenced sample was naive T cells sorted from blood. The receptors derive from a man aged 50 to 59 in good health.

This clonotype has more than one count but fewer than ten. One end of the junction fails to match germline, which may point to a read error. The V call is TRBV6-5, the J call TRBJ2-7; D ambiguous. Looked up from germline, CDR1 is MNHEY and CDR2 is SVGAGI. CDR3 length: 8 amino acids. CDR3 DNA: TGTGCCAGCAGTCCTCCCAACTTC. Translation: CASSPPNF.

This clonotype appeared a single time. This chain uses TRBV6-5 with TRBJ1-1; D may be TRBD1 (6 bases). Germline V gene data show CDR1 as MNHEY and CDR2 as SVGAGI. Trimming removed 0 bases from V and 3 bases from J, with 14 bases in between. The CDR3 totals 16 residues. CDR3 DNA: TGTGCCAGCAGTTACTCCTTCTCGGGGGGGCACACTGAAGCTTTCTTT. This gives the protein CASSYSFSGGHTEAFF.

The J gene is TRBJ2-5, the V gene TRBV19; 14 bases fit TRBD2. V lost 4 bases and J lost 2; bases outside the gene matches: 3. Germline V CDR1 and CDR2: LNHDA, SQIVND (reference sequence). This CDR3 region has 16 residues. In DNA, the CDR3 is TGTGCCAGTAGTACCCGGACTAGCGGGGGGCAAGAGACCCAGTACTTC. As protein: CASSTRTSGGQETQYF.

The chain employs TRBV19 and TRBJ2-2, with D possibly matching TRBD2 (7 bases). Germline CDR1 reads LNHDA; CDR2 reads SQIVND (reference sequence). The CDR3 totals 15 residues. V lost 7 bases and J lost 4, with 16 bases in between. The CDR3 nucleotides are TGTGCCAGTAAAGTGGCAGGGGAGGGCACCGGGGAGCTGTTTTTT. Its protein is CASKVAGEGTGELFF. Variable domain in full (rest from reference TRBV19 and TRBJ2-2): DGGITQSPKYLFRKEGQNVTLSCEQNLNHDAMYWYRQDPGQGLRLIYYSQIVNDFQKGDIAEGYSVSREKKESFPLTVTSAQKNPTAFYLCASKVAGEGTGELFFGEGSRLTVL.

This clonotype was counted a few times. The chain joins TRBV5-8 to TRBJ2-1; 10 positions match TRBD2. V trimming: 0 bases; J trimming: 9 bases; junction bases outside the gene matches: 6. Germline V gene data show CDR1 as SGHTS and CDR2 as YDEGEE. The CDR3 covers 15 residues. The CDR3 sequence is CASSLGPSGSSEQFF. The CDR3 DNA reads TGTGCCAGCAGCTTGGGCCCTAGCGGGAGTAGTGAGCAGTTCTTC.

V is TRBV6-5 and J is TRBJ2-7; the D is unclear. The CDR3 length is 14 residues. V dropped 1 base and J dropped 4 bases, with 11 bases sitting between them. Germline CDR1 MNHEY, CDR2 SVGAGI. The CDR3: CASSYWGIGYEQYF. CDR3 nucleotides: TGTGCCAGCAGTTACTGGGGAATAGGGTACGAGCAGTACTTC.

This chain links TRBV24-1 with TRBJ2-7; no clear D. Germline lookup yields CDR1 KGHDR and CDR2 SFDVKD. The CDR3 has 15 residues. V lost 4 bases, J lost 2 bases, and 14 bases lay in between. The CDR3 bases are TGTGCCACCAGTGACCATAGGGCCTCTCCCTACGAGCAGTACTTC. It specifies CATSDHRASPYEQYF.

Notes on this clonotype: This sequence may be a read error, since a much larger clone differs from it by one base. This chain uses TRBV7-9 with TRBJ2-7, with 9 bases matching TRBD1. Per the germline V gene, CDR1 is SEHNR and CDR2 is FQNEAQ (reference sequence). This CDR3 contains 12 residues. CDR3 protein: CTSRRTGAEQYF. The CDR3 nucleotides read TGTACCAGCAGACGGACAGGGGCCGAGCAGTACTTC.

The chain combines TRBV5-6 with TRBJ2-7; the D call may be TRBD1 or TRBD2 (5 bases each). The CDR3 runs 14 residues. Germline V lookup: CDR1 SGHDT, CDR2 YYEEEE. Trimming pared 4 bases from V and 3 bases from J, leaving 14 bases between. The chain's CDR3 is CASSAPGRGYEQYF. As DNA, the CDR3 is TGTGCCAGCAGCGCGCCGGGACGGGGCTACGAGCAGTACTTC.